This TCR beta chain was captured by sequencing in a study of blood T cells in healthy people across ages. CDR1 is LGHNA, CDR2 YNFKEQ, per germline. The CDR3 totals 17 residues. Trimming stripped 5 bases from V and 5 bases from J, with 22 bases between. This clonotype has just a few counts. A J-beta primer mix and a sample-barcoded 5' primer were used in a second PCR of roughly 6 to 11 cycles. TCRdb re-called the 5' RACE reads through MiXCR, storing one row per CDR3 protein. The sample has about 1.1 million distinct CDR3 sequences, roughly two fifths seen once. The chain joins TRBV4-2 to TRBJ2-1; TRBD2 is a possible D gene (7 bases). This clonotype was sampled from a man aged 18 to 29 in good health. Sequencing input: blood. The CDR3 nucleotides read TGTGCCAGCAGCTTTGGGGGTCCCGGGGGGCCTGACAATGAGCAGTTCTTC. Translating it yields CASSFGGPGGPDNEQFF.